The rows below give T cell receptor beta chains drawn from one sample of a study of cytomegalovirus exposure and HLA in healthy donors. Repertoires were generated with immunoSEQ multiplex PCR, while TCRdb's copy carries only in-frame clones and drops some. The sample records 150,000 or so clones, less than 90% being singletons. Sample: PBMCs. The receptors derive from a man aged 25-45 years in good health and CMV-seronegative. Each CDR3 is given with its conserved first and last residue. A D gene is named only where the DNA matches it firmly. Clone size is given for some rows only: seen once, a few or many times, or a class if the clone is expanded.

D	V	J	size	length	CDR3	DNA
.	TRBV13	TRBJ1-3	once	14	CASSFNSPGNTIYF	TGTGCCAGCAGCTTTAACAGTCCAGGAAACACCATATATTTT
.	TRBV9	TRBJ1-1	few	14	CASSVGQANTEAFF	TGTGCCAGCAGCGTAGGGCAGGCGAACACTGAAGCTTTCTTT
TRBD2	TRBV19	TRBJ2-1	.	14	CASSYGRAFSEQFF	TGTGCCAGTAGTTATGGGAGGGCCTTTAGTGAGCAGTTCTTC
TRBD1	TRBV7-2	TRBJ2-7	once	12	CASSQQGYEQYF	TGTGCCAGCAGTCAACAGGGGTACGAGCAGTACTTC
TRBD1	TRBV5-6	TRBJ2-7	.	14	CASSLYRGLYEQYF	TGTGCCAGCAGCTTGTACAGGGGCCTCTACGAGCAGTACTTC
.	TRBV14	TRBJ1-2	.	16	CASSLAGSYRNYGYTF	TGTGCCAGCAGCCTAGCCGGGTCCTACAGGAACTATGGCTACACCTTC
TRBD2	TRBV5-6	TRBJ2-7	.	16	CASSLAGTSGAYEQYF	TGTGCCAGCAGCTTGGCGGGGACTAGCGGGGCCTACGAGCAGTACTTC
.	TRBV6-5	TRBJ2-3	.	12	CASSPTGDTQYF	TGTGCCAGCAGCCCAACGGGAGATACGCAGTATTTT
TRBD1	TRBV7-3	TRBJ1-2	.	17	CASSLTGQGPSAYGYTF	TGTGCCAGCAGCTTAACGGGACAGGGCCCTAGTGCTTATGGCTACACCTTC
TRBD1	TRBV4-2	TRBJ2-1	.	16	CASSQASGQGVGEQFF	TGTGCCAGCAGCCAAGCTTCTGGACAGGGGGTCGGTGAGCAGTTCTTC
.	TRBV7-9	TRBJ2-7	.	15	CASSSFSTGSDEQYF	TGTGCCAGCAGCTCCTTTTCGACAGGTTCGGACGAGCAGTACTTC
.	TRBV30	TRBJ2-5	.	14	CAWTPGHLQETQYF	TGTGCCTGGACTCCGGGACACCTCCAAGAGACCCAGTACTTC